The 17 T cell receptor beta chains presented below share a single source sample, sequenced in a study of shared clonotypes between healthy human individuals (dated by TCRdb to the early 2020s). The method behind the library was the immunoSEQ multiplex PCR assay. Not all clones reach the TCRdb copy of this immuneACCESS table, which keeps in-frame sequences only. Checked studies attribute under half of the gap to unresolved V genes and leave the rest unexplained. For this sample there are 450,000 to 500,000 clones; roughly 85% appear just once. About an eighth of the sample is held by the ten biggest clonotypes. The source material was PBMCs. The receptors derive from a woman between 40 and 55 years old in good health. Some clones in this sample may be carry-over from other donors' samples.

This clone was detected once. Other DNA sequences in this sample translate to the same CDR3. This CDR3 reads CASSSGAQALQETQYF. The CDR3 nucleotides read TGCGCCAGCAGCTCCGGAGCCCAGGCCTTACAAGAGACCCAGTACTTC. The genes are TRBV5-1 and TRBJ2-5; D gene uncertain. V lost 3 bases, J lost 2 bases, and 17 bases lay in between. CDR1 and CDR2 from the germline V gene are SGHRS and YFSETQ. This CDR3 contains 16 residues. The entire variable domain, with the rest obtained from reference TRBV5-1 and TRBJ2-5, is as follows: KAGVTQTPRYLIKTRGQQVTLSCSPISGHRSVSWYQQTPGQGLQFLFEYFSETQRNKGNFPGRFSGRQFSNSRSEMNVSTLELGDSALYLCASSSGAQALQETQYFGPGTRLLVL.

This clone showed up just once. The gene calls are TRBV9 and TRBJ2-2, with TRBD1 matching 7 bases. The CDR3 spans 17 residues. Germline lookup yields CDR1 SGDLS and CDR2 YYNGEE. After removal of 3 bases from V and 2 bases from J, the junction contained 10 bases not matched to a gene. The CDR3 region is CASSGRRQGTNTGELFF. CDR3 nucleotides: TGTGCCAGCAGCGGCCGACGACAGGGAACAAACACCGGGGAGCTGTTTTTT. The variable domain in full, with the rest retrieved from reference TRBV9 and TRBJ2-2, is DSGVTQTPKHLITATGQRVTLRCSPRSGDLSVYWYQQSLDQGLQFLIQYYNGEERAKGNILERFSAQQFPDLHSELNLSSLELGDSALYFCASSGRRQGTNTGELFFGEGSRLTVL.

As concerns this clone: This likely came from a read error, as a far larger clone is one base away. The chain has TRBV30 and TRBJ2-6, with a weak D call TRBD1 (6 bases). Germline V CDR1 and CDR2: GTSNPN, SVGIG (reference sequence). CDR3 size: 16 residues. The ends were cut back, 2 bases at V and 2 bases at J, with 13 bases in the middle. CDR3 DNA sequence: TGTGCCTGGAGTAGATTATGGGGGCCTGGGGCCAACGTCCTGACTTTC. This encodes CAWSRLWGPGANVLTF. The complete variable domain, with remaining parts taken from reference TRBV30 and TRBJ2-6, reads SQTIHQWPATLVQPVGSPLSLECTVEGTSNPNLYWYRQAAGRGLQLLFYSVGIGQISSEVPQNLSASRPQDRQFILSSKKLLLSDSGFYLCAWSRLWGPGANVLTFGAGSRLTVL.

The chain is built from TRBV7-2 and TRBJ1-4, with D maybe TRBD1 (5 bases). V was shortened by 5 bases and J by 3 bases, with 16 bases between the two germline ends. The CDR3 contains 16 residues. CDR1 and CDR2 (germline): SGHTA, FQGNSA. In DNA form, the CDR3 reads TGTGCCAGCAGCCTCGCGGGGGTGAGAGCTAATGAAAAACTGTTTTTT. It yields the protein CASSLAGVRANEKLFF.

This chain connects TRBV7-9 to TRBJ2-1, with D perhaps given as TRBD1 or TRBD2 (5 bases each). Germline lookup yields CDR1 SEHNR and CDR2 FQNEAQ (reference sequence). The V and J ends lost 8 bases and 0 bases respectively, with 8 bases between them. The CDR3 length is 13 residues. CDR3 loop: CASPGGSYNEQFF. As DNA, the CDR3 is TGTGCCAGCCCTGGGGGCTCCTACAATGAGCAGTTCTTC.

This sequence joins TRBV10-3 and TRBJ2-1; a possible D gene is TRBD1 (5 bases). V was clipped by 2 bases and J by 10 bases, with 6 bases between them. There are 11 residues in the CDR3. Looked up from germline, CDR1 is ENHRY and CDR2 is SYGVKD. The CDR3: CAISEAGEQFF. The CDR3 nucleotides read TGTGCCATCAGTGAGGCAGGGGAGCAGTTCTTC.

V gene TRBV9 combines with J gene TRBJ2-7; tentative D call: TRBD1 (5 bases). Trimming left V 0 bases short and J 2 bases short, with 9 bases between. The CDR3 covers 14 residues. Germline-derived CDR1 and CDR2 are SGDLS and YYNGEE. The CDR3 bases are TGTGCCAGCAGCGTAGCAGACAGCACCTACGAGCAGTACTTC. This gives the protein CASSVADSTYEQYF.

This clone is a singleton in its sample. CDR3 nucleotide sequence: TGTGCCAGCAGCCCAGGAAGTGGGCCGAGGAGGGAGCAGTTCTTC. Translated, it gives CASSPGSGPRREQFF. The V gene is TRBV7-9, the J gene TRBJ2-1; a weak D match, TRBD2 (5 bases). CDR3 size: 15 residues. Germline lookup yields CDR1 SEHNR and CDR2 FQNEAQ (reference sequence). Trimming removed 5 bases from V and 10 bases from J, with 21 bases in between.

This clone was detected ten times or more. The sample carries other DNA sequences with the same CDR3. The rearrangement joins TRBV7-9 to TRBJ1-4, with 7 bases aligning to TRBD1. The CDR3 totals 16 residues. Germline CDR1 SEHNR, CDR2 FQNEAQ (reference sequence). V trimming: 4 bases; J trimming: 4 bases; junction bases outside the gene matches: 9. The CDR3 region is CASSSAGQGDNEKLFF. CDR3 in DNA: TGTGCCAGCAGCTCCGCTGGGCAGGGGGATAATGAAAAACTGTTTTTT.

This clone was observed once. This chain connects TRBV5-4 to TRBJ2-1, with 12 bases identical to TRBD2. The CDR3 runs 15 residues. V gave up 3 bases and J gave up 7 bases; unmatched junction bases: 5. Germline V CDR1 and CDR2: SGHNT, YYREEE (reference sequence). CDR3 amino acids: CASSWRTSGTNEQFF. The DNA of the CDR3 is TGTGCCAGCAGCTGGCGGACTAGCGGGACGAATGAGCAGTTCTTC.

The chain uses TRBV27 and TRBJ2-7; 8 nucleotides agree with TRBD1. The CDR3 sequence is 14 residues long. Per germline, CDR1 MNHEY and CDR2 SMNVEV (reference sequence). With V trimmed by 5 bases and J by 3 bases, 6 bases remained unmatched. CDR3 nucleotide sequence: TGTGCCAGCAGTCCCAGACAGGGGAGCTACGAGCAGTACTTC. This translates into CASSPRQGSYEQYF.

This chain uses TRBV5-1 with TRBJ2-1; possibly TRBD2 for D (6 bases). V was cut by 0 bases and J by 1 base, with 14 bases left in between. Germline values: CDR1 SGHRS, CDR2 YFSETQ. The CDR3 sequence is 17 residues long. Here the CDR3 DNA reads TGCGCCAGCAGCTTGGCCGGACCCGGGGGATCCTACAATGAGCAGTTCTTC. Translating gives CASSLAGPGGSYNEQFF.

The chain combines TRBV28 with TRBJ2-1; TRBD2 might be the D (6 bases). CDR3 length equals 14 residues. V lost 3 bases to trimming and J lost 5 bases, with 11 bases between them. Germline V CDR1 and CDR2: MDHEN, SYDVKM. Here the CDR3 DNA reads TGTGCCAGCAGTTTTGTCGGGAGCGACAATGAGCAGTTCTTC. This encodes CASSFVGSDNEQFF.

The CDR3 is CASRLAGENTGELFF. Written as DNA, the CDR3 is TGTGCCAGCAGACTAGCGGGAGAGAACACCGGGGAGCTGTTTTTT. V is TRBV7-3 and J is TRBJ2-2; 11 bases fit TRBD2. The V and J ends lost 6 bases and 1 base, in that order; junction bases with no gene match: 1. Germline V gene data show CDR1 as SGHTA and CDR2 as FQGTGA. The CDR3 extends over 15 amino acids. Filled out from reference TRBV7-3 and TRBJ2-2, the complete variable domain reads GAGVSQTPSNKVTEKGKYVELRCDPISGHTALYWYRQSLGQGPEFLIYFQGTGAADDSGLPNDRFFAVRPEGSVSTLKIQRTERGDSAVYLCASRLAGENTGELFFGEGSRLTVL.

V usage is TRBV7-2 and J usage is TRBJ2-5; 12 positions match TRBD2. The V gene end was trimmed by 2 bases and the J gene end by 2 bases; junction bases not matched to a gene: 6. This CDR3 is built from 17 residues. In germline, CDR1 is SGHTA, CDR2 FQGNSA. The CDR3 nucleotides are TGTGCCAGCAGCTTATGGTTACTAGCGGGAGGACAAGAGACCCAGTACTTC. Translation: CASSLWLLAGGQETQYF. The full variable domain, rest sourced from reference TRBV7-2 and TRBJ2-5, is GAGVSQSPSNKVTEKGKDVELRCDPISGHTALYWYRQSLGQGLEFLIYFQGNSAPDKSGLPSDRFSAERTGGSVSTLTIQRTQQEDSAVYLCASSLWLLAGGQETQYFGPGTRLLVL.

This clone was counted between two and nine times. CDR3 in amino acids: CAWSGGQGARSYNEQFF. The CDR3 bases are TGTGCCTGGAGTGGGGGACAGGGGGCACGATCCTACAATGAGCAGTTCTTC. This rearrangement joins TRBV30 to TRBJ2-1, with 12 bases identical to TRBD1. The germline CDR1 and CDR2 sequences are GTSNPN and SVGIG (reference sequence). V trimming: 1 base; J trimming: 1 base; junction bases outside the gene matches: 5. The CDR3 is 17 residues long.

Details on this clone: A read error is likely here: a far larger clone is one base away. Other DNA sequences in the sample encode the same CDR3. The V gene is TRBV5-4, the J gene TRBJ2-5; no definite D call. Trimming cost V 0 bases and J 4 bases, with 4 bases left between them. Per germline, CDR1 SGHNT and CDR2 YYREEE (reference sequence). The CDR3 loop spans 12 amino acids. The CDR3 region is CASSLVGETQYF. The CDR3 nucleotides read TGTGCCAGCAGCTTGGTCGGAGAGACCCAGTACTTC.